This T cell receptor (beta chain) is drawn from a study of blood T cell repertoires in COVID-19. Study-wide background: The analysed material was cDNA or gDNA that came from T cells, B-cell-depleted T cells, or PBMCs.

Authors' methods: Reference gene primers were amplified, and this amplification served to estimate nucleated cell counts. The repertoire was sequenced with immunoSEQ multiplex PCR; TCRdb's copy has only in-frame clones and lacks some. V and J calls and clone size come straight from that table; D and trimming were deduced from the DNA. The profile shows 180,000 or so clones, roughly 82% of them singletons. The TCR sequence derives from a woman in her sixties or seventies with acute or convalescent COVID-19. Sequenced material: peripheral blood.

In nucleotides, the CDR3 is TGTGCCAGCATTGGGGGCAGGACAAGCTCCTACGAGCAGTACTTC. Its translation is CASIGGRTSSYEQYF. This rearrangement joins TRBV28 to TRBJ2-7, with D tentatively TRBD1 (6 bases). Per the germline V gene, CDR1 is MDHEN and CDR2 is SYDVKM. This CDR3 contains 15 residues. V was shortened by 7 bases and J by 0 bases, with 16 bases between the two germline ends.